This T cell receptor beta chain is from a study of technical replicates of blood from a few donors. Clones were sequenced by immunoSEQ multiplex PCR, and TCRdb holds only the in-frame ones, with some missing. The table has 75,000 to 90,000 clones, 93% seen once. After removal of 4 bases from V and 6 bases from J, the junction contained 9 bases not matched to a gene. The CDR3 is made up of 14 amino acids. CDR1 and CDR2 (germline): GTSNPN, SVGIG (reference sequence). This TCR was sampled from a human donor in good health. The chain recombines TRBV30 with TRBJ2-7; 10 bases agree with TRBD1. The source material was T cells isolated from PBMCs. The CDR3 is CAWKWGTGVGEQYF. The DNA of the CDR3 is TGTGCCTGGAAATGGGGGACAGGGGTAGGCGAGCAGTACTTC. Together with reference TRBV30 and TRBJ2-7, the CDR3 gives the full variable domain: SQTIHQWPATLVQPVGSPLSLECTVEGTSNPNLYWYRQAAGRGLQLLFYSVGIGQISSEVPQNLSASRPQDRQFILSSKKLLLSDSGFYLCAWKWGTGVGEQYFGPGTRLTVT.